Shown below are 25 T cell receptor beta chains from a single sample sequenced in a study of T cells in Graves' hyperthyroidism and ophthalmopathy (dated by TCRdb to the late 2010s). The library was made by multiplex PCR. Sequencing used an Illumina HiSeq 2000. Amplification of TCR beta CDR3 regions was carried out from RNA transcripts. A first-round RT-PCR of the TCR CDR3 used the HTBI primer set with the Qiagen OneStep RT-PCR kit. TCRdb itself trimmed the public reads at Q25 with fastp, ran MiXCR and retained productive beta chains. Entries that share a CDR3 protein sequence are merged under the most common genes and DNA. The sample has some 510,000 distinct CDR3 sequences on record, under 25% of them singletons. The top ten hold 26% of the sample. The sequenced sample was blood. The receptors originated from a man between 18 and 29 years old with Graves' hyperthyroidism.

This clonotype was seen ten or more times. The chain has TRBV28 and TRBJ1-3; D is possibly TRBD1 (5 bases). The CDR3 loop spans 15 amino acids. Trimming took 7 bases from V and 0 from J, leaving 13 bases between them. Germline V lookup: CDR1 MDHEN, CDR2 SYDVKM. CDR3 nucleotides: TGTGCCAGCACTTCGGGACCGAGCTCTGGAAACACCATATATTTT. It is translated as CASTSGPSSGNTIYF.

This clonotype was picked up many times. The rearrangement links TRBV11-2 to TRBJ1-1; possibly TRBD1 for D (5 bases). This CDR3 spans 13 amino acids. Trimming removed 5 bases at V and 4 bases at J, with 11 bases between. CDR1 is SGHAT, CDR2 FQNNGV, per germline. CDR3 sequence: CASSPDTGTEAFF. CDR3 nucleotide sequence: TGTGCCAGCAGCCCTGACACAGGCACTGAAGCTTTCTTT.

Many counts were recorded for this clonotype. The chain employs TRBV30 and TRBJ1-2; a weak D match, TRBD1 (6 bases). The CDR3 covers 13 residues. V lost 2 bases to trimming and J lost 6 bases, with 13 bases between them. Per germline, CDR1 GTSNPN and CDR2 SVGIG (reference sequence). The CDR3 sequence: CAWSSARGNGYTF. CDR3 sequence (DNA): TGTGCCTGGAGTTCTGCCAGGGGCAATGGCTACACCTTC.

This chain connects TRBV6-4 to TRBJ1-2; no clear D gene. Germline-derived CDR1 and CDR2 are MRHNA and SNTAGT. This CDR3 is built from 13 residues. V was pared by 0 bases and J by 8 bases, with 10 bases between. CDR3 in DNA: TGTGCCAGCAGTGACTCGGAAGGCTCCGGCTACACCTTC. This encodes CASSDSEGSGYTF.

The genes are TRBV6-1 and TRBJ2-7; either TRBD1 or TRBD2 may fit D (5 bases each). This CDR3 is 15 amino acids long. V was clipped by 6 bases and J by 3 bases, with 18 bases between them. In germline, CDR1 is MNHNS, CDR2 SASEGT. The CDR3 coding sequence is TGTGCCAGCAGAGAGATCGGGACGGTACTCTACGAGCAGTACTTC. This translates into CASREIGTVLYEQYF.

This clonotype was counted a single time. J is TRBJ2-6 and V is TRBV3-1; D tentatively reads TRBD1 or TRBD2 (5 bases each). Trimming took 3 bases from V and 4 from J, leaving 16 bases between them. Looked up from germline, CDR1 is LGHDT and CDR2 is YNNKEL (reference sequence). This CDR3 contains 17 residues. CDR3 DNA: TGTGCCAGCAGCCATACCCAACGTGGGGGAGGGGCCAACGTCCTGACTTTC. Translating it yields CASSHTQRGGGANVLTF.

The table lists this clonotype with a few counts. The chain recombines TRBV9 with TRBJ1-1, with 9 positions matching TRBD1. V lost 4 bases and J lost 7; bases outside the gene matches: 11. The CDR3 is 15 residues long. CDR1 is SGDLS, CDR2 YYNGEE, per germline. The CDR3 loop is CASSTTGGAGIEAFF. The CDR3, as DNA: TGTGCCAGCAGCACTACAGGGGGCGCGGGGATTGAAGCTTTCTTT.

This clonotype showed up just a few times. One junction end disagrees with the germline gene, perhaps due to a read error. The J gene is TRBJ1-3, the V gene TRBV11-1; D ambiguous. This CDR3 is built from 13 residues. The germline gives CDR1 SGHAT, CDR2 FQDESV (reference sequence). CDR3 DNA: TGTGCCAGCAGCTTGGACTCTGGAAGCACCATATATTTT. This translates into CASSLDSGSTIYF.

This clonotype was seen more than once but under ten times. V gene TRBV15 combines with J gene TRBJ2-7; D is undetermined. The germline CDR1 and CDR2 sequences are LNHNV and YYDKDF (reference sequence). The length of the CDR3 is 14 residues. V lost 1 base to trimming and J lost 5 bases, with 12 bases between them. In DNA, the CDR3 is TGTGCCACCAGCAGAGCCGCCGAGGCGGACGAGCAGTACTTC. Amino acids: CATSRAAEADEQYF.

The chain has TRBV5-6 and TRBJ1-6; D unclear. Per germline, CDR1 SGHDT and CDR2 YYEEEE. This CDR3 has 13 amino acids. Trimming took off 3 bases at V and 7 bases at J, with 8 bases between the two ends. The CDR3 loop reads CASSSTRNSPLHF. CDR3 DNA: TGTGCCAGCAGCTCCACCAGGAATTCACCCCTCCACTTT.

This clonotype was observed at least ten times. The chain carries TRBV12-3 or TRBV12-4 and TRBJ2-7, with 8 bases aligning to TRBD1. This CDR3 is 14 amino acids long. The V gene end was trimmed by 4 bases and the J gene end by 5 bases; junction bases not matched to a gene: 7. CDR3 nucleotide sequence: TGTGCCAGCAGTTCTGGACAGGGCTGGAACGAGCAGTACTTC. Its translation is CASSSGQGWNEQYF.

This clonotype was seen repeatedly, ten times or more. V gene TRBV6-5 combines with J gene TRBJ2-7; 8 bases line up with TRBD2. The CDR3 has 15 amino acids. Losses at the gene ends were 4 bases for V and 1 base for J; bases not matched to a gene: 6. Per germline, CDR1 MNHEY and CDR2 SVGAGI. The CDR3, as DNA: TGTGCCAGCAGTTCCACGGGGGGGGAGTCCTACGAGCAGTACTTC. This translates into CASSSTGGESYEQYF.

The table lists this clonotype with many counts. The rearrangement uses TRBV20-1 and TRBJ1-2; D uncertain. Between the trimmed V and J ends, which lost 4 bases and 8 bases, there was a span of 14 bases. The CDR3 has 12 residues. CDR1 is DFQATT, CDR2 SNEGSKA, per germline (reference sequence). The CDR3 reads CSAKEVGVGYTF. For the CDR3, the DNA is TGCAGTGCTAAGGAAGTAGGTGTGGGCTACACCTTC.

The rearrangement uses TRBV29-1 and TRBJ1-2; 7 positions agree with TRBD1. Germline V gives CDR1 SQVTM, CDR2 ANQGSEA. The CDR3 has 14 residues. The V and J ends lost 2 bases and 0 bases, in that order; junction bases with no gene match: 3. The CDR3 is CSVEPGTANYGYTF. The CDR3 DNA reads TGCAGCGTTGAACCGGGGACAGCTAACTATGGCTACACCTTC.

At least ten counts were recorded for this clonotype. CDR3 coding DNA: TGTGCCAGCAGTCGACTAGACATAGCCAAAAACATTCAGTACTTC. This gives the protein CASSRLDIAKNIQYF. The chain is built from TRBV28 and TRBJ2-4, with D maybe TRBD2 (6 bases). The CDR3 is 15 amino acids. Trimming left V 5 bases short and J 0 bases short, with 11 bases between. Germline V lookup: CDR1 MDHEN, CDR2 SYDVKM.

This clonotype was seen repeatedly, ten times or more. The chain is built from TRBV6-4 and TRBJ1-2; D not certain. Germline CDR1 and CDR2: MRHNA and SNTAGT. Trimming left V 5 bases short and J 7 bases short, with 26 bases between. The CDR3 covers 17 residues. CDR3 coding DNA: TGTGCCAGCAGTAGGACCCTCATGGGCGGAAGTTATTCTGGCTACACCTTC. This encodes CASSRTLMGGSYSGYTF.

This chain joins TRBV20-1 and TRBJ1-3, with TRBD1 identical over 8 bases. Germline V gene sequence: CDR1 DFQATT, CDR2 SNEGSKA (reference sequence). With 6 bases clipped from V and 4 bases from J, the junction kept 5 bases outside the gene matches. CDR3 length equals 13 residues. CDR3 sequence (DNA): TGCAGTGCCCCCGGGACAGGCGGAAACACCATATATTTT. The encoded protein is CSAPGTGGNTIYF.

This clonotype occurred many times. The CDR3 loop is CASSFGTNYEQYF. The CDR3 nucleotides read TGTGCCAGCAGTTTTGGAACAAACTACGAGCAGTACTTC. V gene TRBV12-3 or TRBV12-4 combines with J gene TRBJ2-7; D gene unclear. Trimming cost V 3 bases and J 3 bases, with 9 bases left between them. CDR3 length equals 13 residues.

This clonotype has at least ten counts. The chain combines TRBV6-1 with TRBJ1-1; a possible D gene is TRBD1 (5 bases). The CDR3 length is 15 residues. V shed 2 bases and J shed 2 bases, with 12 bases lying between them. Germline CDR1 reads MNHNS; CDR2 reads SASEGT. This CDR3 is CASSESGLGNTEAFF. The CDR3 DNA is TGTGCCAGCAGTGAATCAGGGTTGGGAAACACTGAAGCTTTCTTT.

This chain links TRBV5-1 with TRBJ1-3; D is possibly TRBD1 (6 bases). Trimming took off 5 bases at V and 6 bases at J, with 9 bases between the two ends. The CDR3 totals 12 residues. Germline V gives CDR1 SGHRS, CDR2 YFSETQ. In nucleotides, the CDR3 is TGCGCCAGCAGGGGGGCGGAAAACACCATATATTTT. As protein: CASRGAENTIYF.

This clonotype showed up many times. V and J are TRBV6-1 and TRBJ1-5; no firm D call. CDR1 is MNHNS, CDR2 SASEGT, per germline. V lost 11 bases to trimming and J lost 5 bases, with 4 bases between them. The CDR3 has 9 amino acids. For the CDR3, the DNA is TGTGCCGTCCATCAGCCCCAGCATTTT. This sequence encodes CAVHQPQHF.

In this sample, this clonotype turned up a few times. The chain has TRBV5-4 and TRBJ1-1; tentatively, D is TRBD1 (6 bases). CDR1 is SGHNT and CDR2 is YYREEE in the germline V gene (reference sequence). The V and J ends lost 6 bases and 2 bases respectively, with 17 bases between them. The CDR3 is made up of 15 amino acids. The DNA for the CDR3 is TGTGCCAGCACCCTGGGTCCGGGGGCTAACACTGAAGCTTTCTTT. It is translated as CASTLGPGANTEAFF.

This clonotype showed up many times. A much bigger clone sits one base away, suggesting this may be a read error. CDR3 amino acids: CASGLGPLTEAFF. Here the CDR3 DNA reads TGTGCCAGCGGCCTTGGCCCTCTCACTGAAGCTTTCTTT. The J gene is TRBJ1-1, the V gene TRBV12-3 or TRBV12-4; D is unresolved. The CDR3 length is 13 residues. Trimming took 8 bases from V and 4 from J, leaving 14 bases between them.

In this sample, this clonotype turned up a few times. This chain links TRBV24-1 with TRBJ2-3, with 7 nucleotides matching TRBD2. This CDR3 has 15 amino acids. V was clipped by 3 bases and J by 4 bases; unmatched bases: 6. Germline loops: CDR1 KGHDR, CDR2 SFDVKD. This CDR3 reads CATSDHRGRADTQYF. CDR3 sequence (DNA): TGTGCCACCAGTGATCACCGCGGGAGAGCAGATACGCAGTATTTT.

This clonotype was detected many times. The chain uses TRBV9 and TRBJ2-5, with D possibly being TRBD2 (5 bases). The length of the CDR3 is 16 residues. V was clipped by 0 bases and J by 0 bases, with 12 bases between them. Per germline, CDR1 SGDLS and CDR2 YYNGEE. In DNA form, the CDR3 reads TGTGCCAGCAGCGTAGATATAGGGAGCTACCAAGAGACCCAGTACTTC. This codes for CASSVDIGSYQETQYF.